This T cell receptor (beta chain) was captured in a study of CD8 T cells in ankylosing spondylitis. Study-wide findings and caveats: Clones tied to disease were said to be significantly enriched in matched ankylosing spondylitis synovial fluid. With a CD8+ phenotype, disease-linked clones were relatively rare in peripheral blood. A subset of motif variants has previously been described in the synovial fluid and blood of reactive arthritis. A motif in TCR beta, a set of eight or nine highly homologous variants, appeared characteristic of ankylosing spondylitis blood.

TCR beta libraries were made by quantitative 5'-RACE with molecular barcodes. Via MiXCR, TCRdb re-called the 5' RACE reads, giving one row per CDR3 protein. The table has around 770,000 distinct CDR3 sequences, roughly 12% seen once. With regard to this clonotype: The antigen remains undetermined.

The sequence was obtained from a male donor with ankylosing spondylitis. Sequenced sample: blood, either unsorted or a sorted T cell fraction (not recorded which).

The chain's CDR3 is CASRGGTSYEQYF. The CDR3 region has the DNA TGTGCCAGTAGGGGCGGGACCTCCTACGAGCAGTACTTC. V usage is TRBV19 and J usage is TRBJ2-7, with D perhaps matching TRBD2 (6 bases). The CDR3 sequence is 13 residues long. Germline assignment: CDR1 LNHDA and CDR2 SQIVND (reference sequence). V was cut by 6 bases and J by 0 bases, with 9 bases left in between.